This T cell receptor beta chain was recorded in a study of monozygotic twins with inflammatory bowel disease. The study, taken as a whole, reports: Among the T cells, different subtypes could not be distinguished.

TCRdb re-called the 5' RACE reads; one entry per CDR3 protein, DNA not given. The repertoire shows 310,000 or so distinct CDR3 sequences; the top ten hold over 2%. A note on this clonotype: What it binds is not known.

This CDR3 has 17 amino acids. From germline, CDR1 is SGHTA and CDR2 FQGTGA. The J gene is TRBJ2-2, the V gene TRBV7-3; TCRdb indicates TRBD2, and absent DNA this call remains unverified. Sequenced input: blood. The clonotype comes from a human donor with ulcerative colitis or Crohn's disease, or a healthy co-twin of an affected twin (not recorded which). CDR3 sequence: CASSPHPTSGRTGELFF. The full variable domain, rest sourced from reference TRBV7-3 and TRBJ2-2, is GAGVSQTPSNKVTEKGKYVELRCDPISGHTALYWYRQSLGQGPEFLIYFQGTGAADDSGLPNDRFFAVRPEGSVSTLKIQRTERGDSAVYLCASSPHPTSGRTGELFFGEGSRLTVL.